Below, 27 T cell receptor beta chains from the same sample are listed, as sequenced in a study of T cell responses to AZD1222 COVID-19 vaccine. The table came from immunoSEQ multiplex PCR; TCRdb's copy has only in-frame clones and leaves some out. The sample lists more than 150,000 clones, about 87% occurring once. This specimen consisted of peripheral blood, obtained on day 0 of MenACWY control vaccination. These receptors were obtained from an adult in good health.

The chain has TRBV19 and TRBJ2-2, with 15 bases aligning to TRBD2. The CDR3 has 19 amino acids. Germline V lookup: CDR1 LNHDA, CDR2 SQIVND (reference sequence). With 3 bases clipped from V and 0 bases from J, the junction kept 5 bases outside the gene matches. CDR3 residues: CASSIRGLAGGANTGELFF. CDR3 sequence (DNA): TGTGCCAGTAGTATCCGCGGACTAGCGGGGGGGGCGAACACCGGGGAGCTGTTTTTT.

The chain uses TRBV19 and TRBJ2-7; 8 bases align to TRBD1. CDR1 and CDR2 (germline): LNHDA, SQIVND (reference sequence). The CDR3 has 15 residues. With 1 base clipped from V and 0 bases from J, the junction kept 2 bases outside the gene matches. Here the CDR3 DNA reads TGTGCCAGTAGTATAGGACAGGGGCCCTCCTACGAGCAGTACTTC. Its translation: CASSIGQGPSYEQYF. Supplemented by reference TRBV19 and TRBJ2-7, the full variable domain reads DGGITQSPKYLFRKEGQNVTLSCEQNLNHDAMYWYRQDPGQGLRLIYYSQIVNDFQKGDIAEGYSVSREKKESFPLTVTSAQKNPTAFYLCASSIGQGPSYEQYFGPGTRLTVT.

This rearrangement joins TRBV5-4 to TRBJ2-5, with 13 nucleotides matching TRBD2. J gave up 1 base and V 4 bases, and 4 bases lay outside the gene matches. Germline CDR1 and CDR2: SGHNT and YYREEE (reference sequence). CDR3 length equals 16 residues. DNA of the CDR3: TGTGCCAGCAGCAGAGGGACTAGCGGGGTCCAAGAGACCCAGTACTTC. Its translation is CASSRGTSGVQETQYF.

The chain couples TRBV5-3 to TRBJ2-7; D might be TRBD2 (7 bases). TRBV5-3 is treated as an ORF (open reading frame) with a function not yet certain. V lost 5 bases and J lost 6, with 18 bases in between. This CDR3 region has 14 residues. CDR3 coding DNA: TGTGCCAGAAGTTCTCGGGGGGCACTGGCCGAGCAGTACTTC. It codes for CARSSRGALAEQYF.

The chain joins TRBV27 to TRBJ1-6; D is possibly TRBD1 (6 bases). The CDR3 loop spans 15 amino acids. V was pared by 0 bases and J by 9 bases, with 12 bases between. The germline gives CDR1 MNHEY, CDR2 SMNVEV (reference sequence). The DNA of the CDR3 is TGTGCCAGCAGTTTATCCCAACAGGGTAGTTCACCCCTCCACTTT. Its protein is CASSLSQQGSSPLHF.

The rearrangement links TRBV5-1 to TRBJ2-3; the D is unclear. This CDR3 has 17 amino acids. The germline V gene has CDR1 SGHRS and CDR2 YFSETQ. Trimming removed 0 bases at V and 0 bases at J, with 14 bases between. The CDR3 loop reads CASSLEVIVVSTDTQYF. The CDR3 bases are TGCGCCAGCAGCTTGGAGGTCATAGTGGTTAGCACAGATACGCAGTATTTT.

The gene calls are TRBV28 and TRBJ1-5, with a weak D call TRBD1 (6 bases). The CDR3 runs 14 residues. CDR1 MDHEN and CDR2 SYDVKM come from the germline V gene. Trimming removed 5 bases from V and 5 bases from J, with 13 bases in between. This chain's CDR3 is CASSALGGHQPQHF. In nucleotides, the CDR3 is TGTGCCAGCAGTGCCTTGGGGGGGCATCAGCCCCAGCATTTT.

This chain links TRBV5-1 with TRBJ1-1; 8 bases agree with TRBD1. This CDR3 is built from 15 residues. V dropped 3 bases and J dropped 1; count of bases not matched to a gene: 5. Germline CDR1 reads SGHRS; CDR2 reads YFSETQ. The CDR3 region is CASSWGTGSNTEAFF. The CDR3 region has the DNA TGCGCCAGCAGCTGGGGGACAGGCTCGAACACTGAAGCTTTCTTT.

This chain connects TRBV9 to TRBJ2-1; D uncertain. Germline V gene data show CDR1 as SGDLS and CDR2 as YYNGEE. Trimming removed 3 bases at V and 1 base at J, with 11 bases between. The CDR3 loop spans 15 amino acids. CDR3 nucleotides: TGTGCCAGCAGCGCTACGGGTTATTCCTACAATGAGCAGTTCTTC. Amino acid sequence: CASSATGYSYNEQFF.

The chain couples TRBV30 to TRBJ2-7; 9 bases map to TRBD1. CDR1 and CDR2 (germline): GTSNPN, SVGIG (reference sequence). This CDR3 has 15 amino acids. Losses at the gene ends were 0 bases for V and 3 bases for J; bases not matched to a gene: 6. CDR3 coding DNA: TGTGCCTGGAGTGTAGTGGGGGACAGGGTCTACGAGCAGTACTTC. This gives the protein CAWSVVGDRVYEQYF.

This clone was detected only once. The chain combines TRBV7-3 with TRBJ2-3; 7 bases match TRBD1. With 5 bases clipped from V and 3 bases from J, the junction kept 8 bases outside the gene matches. CDR3 size: 15 residues. The germline CDR1 and CDR2 sequences are SGHTA and FQGTGA. The CDR3 loop is CASSETQGWTDTQYF. In nucleotides, the CDR3 is TGTGCCAGCAGCGAAACACAGGGGTGGACAGATACGCAGTATTTT.

This rearrangement joins TRBV3-1 (or the pseudogene TRBV3-2) to TRBJ1-4; D gene unclear. The germline gives CDR1 LGHDT, CDR2 YNNKEL (reference sequence). V lost 0 bases and J lost 7, with 15 bases in between. The CDR3 has 16 amino acids. The CDR3: CASSQELRRSTEKLFF. DNA of the CDR3: TGTGCCAGCAGCCAAGAACTCAGGAGGTCTACTGAAAAACTGTTTTTT.

The chain links TRBV9 to TRBJ2-7; the match to TRBD2 covers 9 bases. V was pared by 0 bases and J by 5 bases, with 3 bases of the junction left unmatched. The CDR3 is made up of 14 amino acids. Germline lookup yields CDR1 SGDLS and CDR2 YYNGEE. Here the CDR3 DNA reads TGTGCCAGCAGCGTAGTTAGCGGGAGTAACGAGCAGTACTTC. Protein product: CASSVVSGSNEQYF.

The V call is TRBV15, the J call TRBJ1-3; 8 nucleotides align to TRBD1. V lost 0 bases to trimming and J lost 0 bases; unmatched junction nucleotides: 7. CDR1 and CDR2 from the germline V gene are LNHNV and YYDKDF (reference sequence). This CDR3 comprises 18 residues. CDR3 residues: CATSRETGVVHSGNTIYF. CDR3 DNA sequence: TGTGCCACCAGCAGAGAGACAGGGGTGGTCCACTCTGGAAACACCATATATTTT.

The genes are TRBV7-2 and TRBJ1-4; possible D gene TRBD1, 6 bases. V was shortened by 1 base and J by 5 bases, with 8 bases between the two germline ends. This CDR3 has 14 amino acids. Germline CDR1 is SGHTA and CDR2 is FQGNSA. CDR3 coding DNA: TGTGCCAGCAGCTTAGGGCAGGGGAATGAAAAACTGTTTTTT. It specifies CASSLGQGNEKLFF.

The chain links TRBV3-1 (or the pseudogene TRBV3-2) to TRBJ2-3; 9 bases are shared with TRBD1. This CDR3 is built from 14 residues. CDR1 is LGHDT and CDR2 is YNNKEL in the germline V gene (reference sequence). The trim removed 5 bases at V and 2 bases at J, leaving 2 bases unmatched. CDR3 residues: CASSWDRATDTQYF. CDR3 DNA: TGTGCCAGCAGCTGGGACAGGGCCACAGATACGCAGTATTTT.

The sample holds one count of this clone. The chain is built from TRBV5-1 and TRBJ2-1; TRBD2 might be the D (5 bases). With 0 bases removed from V and 5 bases from J, the gap between germline ends came to 9 bases. Germline CDR1 reads SGHRS; CDR2 reads YFSETQ. CDR3 length equals 14 residues. The CDR3 protein is CASSLARGNNEQFF. The CDR3, as DNA: TGCGCCAGCAGCTTGGCCCGAGGGAACAATGAGCAGTTCTTC.

The V call is TRBV14, the J call TRBJ2-1; 14 bases line up with TRBD2. The trim removed 4 bases at V and 4 bases at J, leaving 3 bases unmatched. Germline assignment: CDR1 SGHDN and CDR2 FVKESK. This CDR3 comprises 16 residues. CDR3 region: CASSRLAGGRYNEQFF. DNA for the CDR3: TGTGCCAGCAGCCGACTAGCGGGGGGGAGATACAATGAGCAGTTCTTC.

The J gene is TRBJ1-4, the V gene TRBV7-2, with D unclear. V lost 5 bases and J lost 11, with 15 bases in between. The CDR3 is 13 amino acids. Germline V gives CDR1 SGHTA, CDR2 FQGNSA. CDR3 coding DNA: TGTGCCAGCAGCGGAGGAGGGTCGGGGAAACTGTTTTTT. Amino acids: CASSGGGSGKLFF.

The chain recombines TRBV14 with TRBJ2-1; 8 bases fit TRBD2. The V segment lost 0 bases and the J segment 15 bases; nucleotides outside the gene matches: 7. The CDR3 covers 13 residues. Germline V lookup: CDR1 SGHDN, CDR2 FVKESK. The CDR3: CASSQDLKSGGFF. The CDR3, as DNA: TGTGCCAGCAGCCAAGATCTGAAAAGCGGGGGGTTCTTC.

This rearrangement joins TRBV25-1 to TRBJ2-5; D is unclear. Looked up from germline, CDR1 is MGHDK and CDR2 is SYGVNS. V was pared by 1 base and J by 1 base, with 7 bases between. CDR3 length: 14 residues. This CDR3 is CASSESYPQETQYF. The CDR3 DNA follows: TGTGCCAGCAGTGAATCGTATCCCCAAGAGACCCAGTACTTC. The full variable domain, with the rest looked up from reference TRBV25-1 and TRBJ2-5, is EADIYQTPRYLVIGTGKKITLECSQTMGHDKMYWYQQDPGMELHLIHYSYGVNSTEKGDLSSESTVSRIRTEHFPLTLESARPSHTSQYLCASSESYPQETQYFGPGTRLLVL.

The chain is built from TRBV18 and TRBJ2-5; D possibly matches TRBD1 or TRBD2 (5 bases each). Trimming removed 0 bases from V and 5 bases from J, with 16 bases in between. The CDR3 runs 16 residues. Germline V gene sequence: CDR1 KGHSH, CDR2 LQKENI. The CDR3 DNA sequence: TGTGCCAGCTCACCACCAAACTCAAGGGGACGGGAGACCCAGTACTTC. Translating it yields CASSPPNSRGRETQYF.

This rearrangement joins TRBV27 to TRBJ2-7; D remains ambiguous. Germline CDR1 is MNHEY and CDR2 is SMNVEV (reference sequence). The ends were cut back, 3 bases at V and 4 bases at J, with 13 bases in the middle. CDR3 length: 14 residues. The CDR3 DNA sequence: TGTGCCAGCAGTTTGCAATTACGACGGTACGAGCAGTACTTC. Its translation is CASSLQLRRYEQYF.

J is TRBJ2-2 and V is TRBV5-4; D not resolved. CDR3 size: 15 residues. Germline-derived CDR1 and CDR2 are SGHNT and YYREEE (reference sequence). Trimming cost V 2 bases and J 6 bases, with 14 bases left between them. The CDR3 protein is CASSFDSRDPGELFF. CDR3 sequence (DNA): TGTGCCAGCAGCTTTGATTCTCGTGATCCCGGGGAGCTGTTTTTT.

This rearrangement joins TRBV5-8 to TRBJ1-4; D is perhaps TRBD1 (6 bases). Trimming removed 0 bases at V and 7 bases at J, with 13 bases between. CDR1 and CDR2 (germline): SGHTS, YDEGEE. The CDR3 runs 15 residues. CDR3 nucleotides: TGTGCCAGCAGCTTGGAGACAGGTTCCAGTGAAAAACTGTTTTTT. Amino acids: CASSLETGSSEKLFF.

The chain uses TRBV5-1 and TRBJ2-2; 7 bases match TRBD1. V lost 4 bases to trimming and J lost 1 base; unmatched junction nucleotides: 7. This CDR3 comprises 16 residues. In germline, CDR1 is SGHRS, CDR2 YFSETQ. In nucleotides, the CDR3 is TGCGCCAGCAGCCCACTCGGGACAGTGAACACCGGGGAGCTGTTTTTT. Translating it yields CASSPLGTVNTGELFF.

The chain couples TRBV18 to TRBJ1-1; TRBD1 is a possible D gene (6 bases). Germline V lookup: CDR1 KGHSH, CDR2 LQKENI. V was pared by 2 bases and J by 4 bases, with 11 bases between. The CDR3 contains 14 residues. Written as DNA, the CDR3 is TGTGCCAGCTCACCAGCAGGACAGTCCACTGAAGCTTTCTTT. Protein sequence: CASSPAGQSTEAFF.